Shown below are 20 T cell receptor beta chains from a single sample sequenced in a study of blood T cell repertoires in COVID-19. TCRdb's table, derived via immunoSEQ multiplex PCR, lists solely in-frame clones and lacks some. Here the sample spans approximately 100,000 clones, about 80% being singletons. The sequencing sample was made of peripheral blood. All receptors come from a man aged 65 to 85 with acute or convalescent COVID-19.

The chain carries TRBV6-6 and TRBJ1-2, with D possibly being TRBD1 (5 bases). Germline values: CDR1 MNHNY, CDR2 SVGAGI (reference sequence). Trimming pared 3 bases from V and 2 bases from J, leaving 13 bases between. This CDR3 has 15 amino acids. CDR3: CASSYSTQANYGYTF. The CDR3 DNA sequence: TGTGCCAGCAGTTATTCGACACAGGCGAACTATGGCTACACCTTC.

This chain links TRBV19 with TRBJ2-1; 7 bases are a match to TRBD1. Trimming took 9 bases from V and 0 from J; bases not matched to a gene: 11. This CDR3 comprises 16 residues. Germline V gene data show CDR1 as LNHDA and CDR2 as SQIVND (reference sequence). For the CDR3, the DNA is TGTGCCAGCAGGTTAACCGGGACAGCCTCCTACAATGAGCAGTTCTTC. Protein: CASRLTGTASYNEQFF.

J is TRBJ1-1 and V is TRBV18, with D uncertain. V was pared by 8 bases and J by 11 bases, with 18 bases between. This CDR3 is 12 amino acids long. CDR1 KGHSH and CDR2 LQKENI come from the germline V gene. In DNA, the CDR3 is TGTGCCAGCCTCCGAGGAGGGCGGGAGGCTTTCTTT. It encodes CASLRGGREAFF.

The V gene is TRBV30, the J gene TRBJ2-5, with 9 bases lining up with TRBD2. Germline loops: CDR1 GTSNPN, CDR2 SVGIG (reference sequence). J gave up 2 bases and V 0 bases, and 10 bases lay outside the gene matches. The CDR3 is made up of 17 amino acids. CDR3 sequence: CAWSVGRAGGMQETQYF. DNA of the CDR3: TGTGCCTGGAGTGTAGGGAGAGCGGGGGGAATGCAAGAGACCCAGTACTTC.

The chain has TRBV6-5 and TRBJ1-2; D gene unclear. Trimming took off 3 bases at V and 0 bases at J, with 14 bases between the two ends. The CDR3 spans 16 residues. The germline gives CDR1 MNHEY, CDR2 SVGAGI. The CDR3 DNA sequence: TGTGCCAGCAGTTATGCGGGTACGGAGGCTAACTATGGCTACACCTTC. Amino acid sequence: CASSYAGTEANYGYTF.

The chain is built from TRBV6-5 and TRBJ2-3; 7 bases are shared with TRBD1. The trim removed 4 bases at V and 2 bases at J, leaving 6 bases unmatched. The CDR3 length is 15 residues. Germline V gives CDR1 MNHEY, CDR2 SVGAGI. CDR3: CASSSATGNTDTQYF. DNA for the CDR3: TGTGCCAGCAGTTCCGCGACAGGGAACACAGATACGCAGTATTTT.

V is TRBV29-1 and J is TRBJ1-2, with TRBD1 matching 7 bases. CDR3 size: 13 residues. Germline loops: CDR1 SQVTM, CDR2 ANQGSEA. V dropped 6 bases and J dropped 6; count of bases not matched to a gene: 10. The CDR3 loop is CSVTDREGDGYTF. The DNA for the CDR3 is TGCAGCGTGACAGACAGGGAAGGGGATGGCTACACCTTC.

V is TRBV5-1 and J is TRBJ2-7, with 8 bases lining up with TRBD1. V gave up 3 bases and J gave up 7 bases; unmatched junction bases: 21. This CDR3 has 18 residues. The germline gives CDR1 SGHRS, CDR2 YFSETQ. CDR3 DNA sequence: TGCGCCAGCAGCTCTAACAAGAATCTAGCAGGGGGCGGAAGGGAGCAGTACTTC. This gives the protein CASSSNKNLAGGGREQYF.

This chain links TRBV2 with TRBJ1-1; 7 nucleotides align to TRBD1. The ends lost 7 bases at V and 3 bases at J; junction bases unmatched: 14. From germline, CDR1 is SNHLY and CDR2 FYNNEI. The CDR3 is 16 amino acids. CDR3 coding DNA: TGTGCCAGCAAATATCCCGGGACAGATGTTTACACTGAAGCTTTCTTT. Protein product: CASKYPGTDVYTEAFF.

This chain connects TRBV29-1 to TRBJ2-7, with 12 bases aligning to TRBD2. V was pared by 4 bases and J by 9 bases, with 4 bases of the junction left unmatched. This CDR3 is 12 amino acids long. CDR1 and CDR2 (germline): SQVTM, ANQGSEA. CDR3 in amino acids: CSVGLAGAAQYF. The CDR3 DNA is TGCAGCGTTGGACTAGCGGGAGCCGCGCAGTACTTC.

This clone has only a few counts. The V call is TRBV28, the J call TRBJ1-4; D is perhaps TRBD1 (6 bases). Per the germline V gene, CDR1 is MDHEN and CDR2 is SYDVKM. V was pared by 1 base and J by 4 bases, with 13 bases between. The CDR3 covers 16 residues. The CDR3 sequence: CASSLSGGAYNEKLFF. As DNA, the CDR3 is TGTGCCAGCAGTTTATCGGGGGGCGCGTATAATGAAAAACTGTTTTTT.

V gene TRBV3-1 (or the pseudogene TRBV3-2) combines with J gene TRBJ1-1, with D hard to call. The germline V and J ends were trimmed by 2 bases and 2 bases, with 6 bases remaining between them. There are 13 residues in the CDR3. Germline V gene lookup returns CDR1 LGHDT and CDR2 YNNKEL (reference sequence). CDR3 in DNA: TGTGCCAGCAGCCAAACACCTAACACTGAAGCTTTCTTT. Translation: CASSQTPNTEAFF.

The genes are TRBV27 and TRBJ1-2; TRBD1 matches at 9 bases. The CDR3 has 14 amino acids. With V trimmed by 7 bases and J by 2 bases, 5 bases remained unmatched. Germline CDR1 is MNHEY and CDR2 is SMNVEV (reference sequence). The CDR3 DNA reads TGTGCCAGCACCCCGGGACAGGGCAACTATGGCTACACCTTC. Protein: CASTPGQGNYGYTF.

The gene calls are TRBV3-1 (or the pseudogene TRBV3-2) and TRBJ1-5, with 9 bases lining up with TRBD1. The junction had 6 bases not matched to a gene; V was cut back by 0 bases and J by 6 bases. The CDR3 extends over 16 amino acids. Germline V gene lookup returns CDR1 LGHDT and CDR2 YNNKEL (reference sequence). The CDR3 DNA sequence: TGTGCCAGCAGCCAAGAGGGACAGGGTTTCCCTCAGCCCCAGCATTTT. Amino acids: CASSQEGQGFPQPQHF.

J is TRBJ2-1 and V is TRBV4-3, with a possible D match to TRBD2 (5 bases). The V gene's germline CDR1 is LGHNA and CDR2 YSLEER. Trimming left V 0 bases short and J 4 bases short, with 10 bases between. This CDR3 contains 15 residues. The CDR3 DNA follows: TGCGCCAGCAGCCAAGAAGGGCGGGCATACAATGAGCAGTTCTTC. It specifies CASSQEGRAYNEQFF.

In DNA form, the CDR3 reads TGTGCCAGCAGTTCCGGACAGGGCTACAATCAGCCCCAGCATTTT. As protein: CASSSGQGYNQPQHF. J is TRBJ1-5 and V is TRBV28; 8 positions agree with TRBD1. The CDR3 loop spans 15 amino acids. Trimming at V came to 4 bases and at J to 3 bases, leaving 5 bases not matched to a gene. The V gene's germline CDR1 is MDHEN and CDR2 SYDVKM.

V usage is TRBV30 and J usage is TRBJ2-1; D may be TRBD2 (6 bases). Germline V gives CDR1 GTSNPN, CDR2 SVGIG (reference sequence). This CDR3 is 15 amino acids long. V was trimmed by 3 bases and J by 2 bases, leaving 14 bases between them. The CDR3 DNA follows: TGTGCCTGGAGCGCCGGGGTAGCGGCCTACAATGAGCAGTTCTTC. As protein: CAWSAGVAAYNEQFF.

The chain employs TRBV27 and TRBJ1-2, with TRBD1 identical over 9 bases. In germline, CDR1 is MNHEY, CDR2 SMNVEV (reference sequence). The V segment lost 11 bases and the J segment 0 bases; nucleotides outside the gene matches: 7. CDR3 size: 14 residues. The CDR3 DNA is TGTGCCCGGGACAGGGTTTCTTCTAACTATGGCTACACCTTC. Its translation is CARDRVSSNYGYTF.

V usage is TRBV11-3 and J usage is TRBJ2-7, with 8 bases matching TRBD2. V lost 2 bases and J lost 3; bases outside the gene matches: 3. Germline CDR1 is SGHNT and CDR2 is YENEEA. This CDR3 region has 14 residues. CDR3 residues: CASSLSGRNYEQYF. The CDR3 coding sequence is TGTGCCAGCAGCTTAAGCGGGAGAAACTACGAGCAGTACTTC.

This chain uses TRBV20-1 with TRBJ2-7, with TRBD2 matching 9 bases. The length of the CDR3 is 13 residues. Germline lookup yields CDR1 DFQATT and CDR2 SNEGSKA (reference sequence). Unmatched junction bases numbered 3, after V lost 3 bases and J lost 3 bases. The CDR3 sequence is CSASYSGSYEQYF. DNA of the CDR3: TGCAGTGCTAGTTATAGCGGGAGCTACGAGCAGTACTTC.